This TCR beta chain was found in a study of technical replicates of blood from a handful of donors (dated 2017 in TCRdb). Comment on this clone: The antigen it recognizes is unknown. No base quality information exists; no much larger clone differs at one position.

The CDR3 runs 15 amino acids, cysteine and phenylalanine included. CDR3 DNA only is kept here, 45 bases in frame from base 1. The germline V gene (reference sequence) gives CDR1 as MNHNY and CDR2 as SVGAGI. Compared with germline, V lacks 4 bases and J lacks 4 bases; bases without a gene match: 8. Library construction relied on the immunoSEQ multiplex PCR assay. TCRdb re-hosts the immuneACCESS table, in-frame sequences only. Its copies lack some clones; in the studies checked, an unresolved V gene accounts for under half of them, and the cause for the rest is not known. The sample has 75,000 to 95,000 clones on record, around 94% of them singletons. About 0.4% of the sample lies in the top ten.

The sample comprised T cells isolated from PBMCs. The rearrangement combines TRBV6-6 with TRBJ2-7; 9 bases in the junction line up with TRBD1. The TCR sequence derives from a human donor in good health. The CDR3 reads CASSSPDRGSYEQYF. Read as DNA, the sequence is TGTGCCAGCAGTTCCCCGGACAGGGGATCTTACGAGCAGTACTTC.